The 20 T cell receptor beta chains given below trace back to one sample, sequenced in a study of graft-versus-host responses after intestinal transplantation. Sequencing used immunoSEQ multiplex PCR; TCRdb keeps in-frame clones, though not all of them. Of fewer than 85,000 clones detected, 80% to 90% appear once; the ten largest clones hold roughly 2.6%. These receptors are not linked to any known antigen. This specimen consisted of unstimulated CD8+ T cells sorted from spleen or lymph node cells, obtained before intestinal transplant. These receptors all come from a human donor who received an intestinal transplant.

This CDR3 reads CASSQEWRTNEKLFF. In nucleotides, the CDR3 is TGCGCCAGCAGCCAAGAGTGGAGGACGAATGAAAAACTGTTTTTT. The chain carries TRBV4-1 and TRBJ1-4; D remains unclear. Trimming removed 0 bases at V and 5 bases at J, with 10 bases between. The length of the CDR3 is 15 residues. Per the germline V gene, CDR1 is MGHRA and CDR2 is YSYEKL.

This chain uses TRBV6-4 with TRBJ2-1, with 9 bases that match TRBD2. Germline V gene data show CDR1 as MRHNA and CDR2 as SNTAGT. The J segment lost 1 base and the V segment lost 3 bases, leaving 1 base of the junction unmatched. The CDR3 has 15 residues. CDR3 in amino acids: CASSETSGSYNEQFF. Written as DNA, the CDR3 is TGTGCCAGCAGTGAGACTAGCGGATCCTACAATGAGCAGTTCTTC.

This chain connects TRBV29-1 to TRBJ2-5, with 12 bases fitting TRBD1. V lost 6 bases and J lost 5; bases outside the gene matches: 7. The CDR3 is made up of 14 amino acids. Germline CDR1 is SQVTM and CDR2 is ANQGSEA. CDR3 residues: CSVSPGQGAETQYF. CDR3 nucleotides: TGCAGCGTCTCTCCGGGACAGGGGGCGGAGACCCAGTACTTC.

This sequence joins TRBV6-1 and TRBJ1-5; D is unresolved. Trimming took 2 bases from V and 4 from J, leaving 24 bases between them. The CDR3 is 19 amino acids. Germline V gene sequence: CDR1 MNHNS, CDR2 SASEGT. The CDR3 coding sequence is TGTGCCAGCAGTGAATGGCCCAGGCCGGAGGCGGCTCCGAATCAGCCCCAGCATTTT. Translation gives CASSEWPRPEAAPNQPQHF.

The CDR3 region is CASSLGTGKNTEAFF. CDR3 sequence (DNA): TGTGCCAGCAGTTTAGGGACAGGAAAAAACACTGAAGCTTTCTTT. V gene TRBV27 combines with J gene TRBJ1-1; 8 bases are a match to TRBD1. CDR1 and CDR2 from the germline V gene are MNHEY and SMNVEV (reference sequence). This CDR3 spans 15 amino acids. V trimming: 2 bases; J trimming: 2 bases; junction bases outside the gene matches: 4.

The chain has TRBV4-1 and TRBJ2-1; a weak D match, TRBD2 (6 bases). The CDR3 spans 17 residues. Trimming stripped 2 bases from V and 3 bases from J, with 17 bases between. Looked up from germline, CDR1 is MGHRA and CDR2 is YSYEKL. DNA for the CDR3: TGCGCCAGCAGCCAATTGATGAGACTAGAGCACTACAATGAGCAGTTCTTC. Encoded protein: CASSQLMRLEHYNEQFF.

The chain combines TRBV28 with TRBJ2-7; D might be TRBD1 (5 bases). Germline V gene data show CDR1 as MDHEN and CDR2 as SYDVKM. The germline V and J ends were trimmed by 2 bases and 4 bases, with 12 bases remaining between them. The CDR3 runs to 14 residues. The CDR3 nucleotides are TGTGCCAGCAGTTTAAAGGACACATTATACGAGCAGTACTTC. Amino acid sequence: CASSLKDTLYEQYF.

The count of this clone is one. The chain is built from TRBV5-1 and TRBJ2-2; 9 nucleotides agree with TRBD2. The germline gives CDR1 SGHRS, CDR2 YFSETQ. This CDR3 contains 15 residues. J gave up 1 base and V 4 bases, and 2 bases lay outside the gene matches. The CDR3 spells CASSLAGWNTGELFF. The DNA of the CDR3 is TGCGCCAGCAGCCTAGCGGGGTGGAACACCGGGGAGCTGTTTTTT.

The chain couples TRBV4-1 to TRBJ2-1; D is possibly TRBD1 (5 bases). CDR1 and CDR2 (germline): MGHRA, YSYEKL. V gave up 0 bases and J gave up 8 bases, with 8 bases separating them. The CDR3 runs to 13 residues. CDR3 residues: CASSQEGRDEQFF. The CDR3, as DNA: TGCGCCAGCAGCCAAGAGGGCAGGGATGAGCAGTTCTTC.

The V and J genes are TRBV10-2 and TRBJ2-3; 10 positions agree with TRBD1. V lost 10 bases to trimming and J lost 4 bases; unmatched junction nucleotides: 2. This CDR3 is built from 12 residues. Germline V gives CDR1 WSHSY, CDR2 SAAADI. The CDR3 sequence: CATGTGADTQYF. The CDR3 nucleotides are TGCGCCACCGGGACAGGGGCAGATACGCAGTATTTT.

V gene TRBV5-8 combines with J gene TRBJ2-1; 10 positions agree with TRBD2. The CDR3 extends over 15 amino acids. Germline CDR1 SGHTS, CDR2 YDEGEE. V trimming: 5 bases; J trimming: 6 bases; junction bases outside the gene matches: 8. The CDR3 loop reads CASSIGTSASNEQFF. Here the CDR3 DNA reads TGTGCCAGCAGTATTGGGACTAGCGCTAGCAATGAGCAGTTCTTC. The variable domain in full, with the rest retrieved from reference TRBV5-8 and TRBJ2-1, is EAGVTQSPTHLIKTRGQQATLRCSPISGHTSVYWYQQALGLGLQFLLWYDEGEERNRGNFPPRFSGRQFPNYSSELNVNALELEDSALYLCASSIGTSASNEQFFGPGTRLTVL.

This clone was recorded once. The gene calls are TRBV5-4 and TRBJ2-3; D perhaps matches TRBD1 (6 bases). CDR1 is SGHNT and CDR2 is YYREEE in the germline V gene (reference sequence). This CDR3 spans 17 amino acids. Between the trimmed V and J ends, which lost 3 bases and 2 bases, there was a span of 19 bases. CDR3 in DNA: TGTGCCAGCAGCTCCTTGGGAGACAGGTGGGACACAGATACGCAGTATTTT. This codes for CASSSLGDRWDTDTQYF. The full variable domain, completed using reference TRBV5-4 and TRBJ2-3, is ETGVTQSPTHLIKTRGQQVTLRCSSQSGHNTVSWYQQALGQGPQFIFQYYREEENGRGNFPPRFSGLQFPNYSSELNVNALELDDSALYLCASSSLGDRWDTDTQYFGPGTRLTVL.

This CDR3 reads CASSLDREYGYTF. DNA of the CDR3: TGTGCCAGCAGCTTAGACAGGGAATATGGCTACACCTTC. This chain uses TRBV11-2 with TRBJ1-2; perhaps TRBD1 as D (5 bases). The ends were cut back, 0 bases at V and 5 bases at J, with 7 bases in the middle. The CDR3 spans 13 residues. Looked up from germline, CDR1 is SGHAT and CDR2 is FQNNGV.

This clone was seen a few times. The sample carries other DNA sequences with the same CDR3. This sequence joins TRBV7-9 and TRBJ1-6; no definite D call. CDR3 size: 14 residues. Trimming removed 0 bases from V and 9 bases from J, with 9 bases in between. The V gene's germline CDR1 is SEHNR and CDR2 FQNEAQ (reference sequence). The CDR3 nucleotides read TGTGCCAGCAGCTTAGCGGGCGACGGTTCACCCCTCCACTTT. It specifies CASSLAGDGSPLHF.

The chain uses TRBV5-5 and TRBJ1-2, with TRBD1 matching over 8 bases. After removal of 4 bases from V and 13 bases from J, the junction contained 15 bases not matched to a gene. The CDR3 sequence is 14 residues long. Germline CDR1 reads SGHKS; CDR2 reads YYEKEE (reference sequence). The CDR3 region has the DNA TGTGCCAGCAGCCCGGACAGGGCAACCCGAGAGGGCACCTTC. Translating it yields CASSPDRATREGTF. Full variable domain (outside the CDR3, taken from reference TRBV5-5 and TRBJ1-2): DAGVTQSPTHLIKTRGQQVTLRCSPISGHKSVSWYQQVLGQGPQFIFQYYEKEERGRGNFPDRFSARQFPNYSSELNVNALLLGDSALYLCASSPDRATREGTFGSGTRLTVV.

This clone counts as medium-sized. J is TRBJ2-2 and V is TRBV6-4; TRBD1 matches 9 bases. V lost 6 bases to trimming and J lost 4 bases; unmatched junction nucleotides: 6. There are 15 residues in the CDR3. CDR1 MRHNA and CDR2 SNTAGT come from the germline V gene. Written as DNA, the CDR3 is TGTGCCAGCAGCCCGGGACAGGGTCTCACCGGGGAGCTGTTTTTT. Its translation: CASSPGQGLTGELFF.

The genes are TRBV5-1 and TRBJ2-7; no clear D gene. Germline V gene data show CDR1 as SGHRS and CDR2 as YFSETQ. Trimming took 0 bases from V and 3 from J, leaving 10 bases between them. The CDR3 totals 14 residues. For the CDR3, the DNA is TGCGCCAGCAGCTTGGACTACGGCCTCTACGAGCAGTACTTC. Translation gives CASSLDYGLYEQYF.

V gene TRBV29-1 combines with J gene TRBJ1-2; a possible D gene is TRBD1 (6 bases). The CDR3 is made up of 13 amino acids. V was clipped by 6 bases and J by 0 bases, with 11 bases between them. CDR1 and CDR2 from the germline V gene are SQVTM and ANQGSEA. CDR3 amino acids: CSVLTGSNYGYTF. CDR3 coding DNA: TGCAGCGTCCTGACAGGATCTAACTATGGCTACACCTTC.

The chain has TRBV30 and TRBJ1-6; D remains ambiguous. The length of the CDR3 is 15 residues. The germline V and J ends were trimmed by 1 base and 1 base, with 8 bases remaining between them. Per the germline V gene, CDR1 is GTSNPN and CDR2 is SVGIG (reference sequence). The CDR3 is CAWSAKESYNSPLHF. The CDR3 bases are TGTGCCTGGAGTGCTAAAGAGTCCTATAATTCACCCCTCCACTTT.

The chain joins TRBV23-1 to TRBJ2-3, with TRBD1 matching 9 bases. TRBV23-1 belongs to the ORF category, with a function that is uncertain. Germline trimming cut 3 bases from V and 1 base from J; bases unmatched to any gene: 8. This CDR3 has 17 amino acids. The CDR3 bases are TGCGCCAGCAGTCACGGGACAGGGAGGTTCGGCACAGATACGCAGTATTTT. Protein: CASSHGTGRFGTDTQYF.